The TCR beta chain under discussion was sequenced for a study of control samples from healthy donors and cancer patients. Produced via immunoSEQ multiplex PCR; TCRdb's table is partial and in-frame only. Among around 83,000 clones listed, 80% to 95% were seen once. Trimming took 0 bases from V and 2 from J, leaving 10 bases between them. CDR1 is SGDLS and CDR2 is YYNGEE in the germline V gene. The CDR3 spans 15 residues. This receptor was obtained from a woman aged 40 to 50 with lung cancer. The rearrangement links TRBV9 to TRBJ2-3, with TRBD2 as a possible D gene (6 bases). The sequenced sample consisted of PBMCs. CDR3 residues: CASSVGRGSTDTQYF. The CDR3 DNA follows: TGTGCCAGCAGCGTAGGACGGGGGTCCACAGATACGCAGTATTTT.